This is a list of T cell receptor beta chains from one sample in a study of cytomegalovirus exposure and HLA in healthy donors. Produced via immunoSEQ multiplex PCR; TCRdb's table is partial and in-frame only. The sample consists of around 210,000 clones, approximately 79% of them appearing once. The sequencing input was PBMCs. Every receptor here comes from a man between 45 and 60 years old in good health and CMV-seronegative. CDR3s leave out the opening cysteine and the closing phenylalanine or tryptophan. Not every row has a clone size; where given, it reads once, few, many or a size class.

V gene	clone size	CDR3 protein
TRBV2	-	ATTGGAGETQY
TRBV28	-	ASSLPGGRDSEQY
TRBV28	-	VSSSPTSGGHHEQF
TRBV28	-	ASSLALAGYEQY
TRBV27	-	ASSLSSIYEQY
TRBV2	once	ASSGLDTQY
TRBV5-4	-	ASSWGGEETQY
TRBV27	-	ATAQGLIYGYT
TRBV21-1	-	ASSKERGQGIKNIQY
TRBV7-2	-	ASSSGLADSYNEQF
TRBV28	-	ASRGGVGIEQY
TRBV19	-	ASRRNRDFSYNEQF
TRBV7-6	-	ASSLRLAGGKGITDTQY
TRBV27	-	ASSLVGSWGNQPQH
TRBV18	few	ASSPIFTGNEKLF
TRBV6-1	-	ASSGATGLLGDDYEQY
TRBV27	-	ASSPTPTGRFGEAF
TRBV9	-	ASGDSRNTEAF
TRBV18	-	ASSPLPPIQDRSEQY
TRBV15	few	ATSREGTGFTEAF
TRBV6-4	-	ASHKEGTSYEQY
TRBV5-6	-	ASSKGLPGHEQY
TRBV11-2	-	ASSSTSGREFYEQY
TRBV28	-	ASSLGGGGNYGYT
TRBV9	-	ASSEGIGLAGTEAF
TRBV2	few	ASSLLPQYSNQPQH
TRBV2	-	ASSRGQGAEAF
TRBV30	few	AWRELASYEQY
TRBV10-2	-	ASSGTSGSWY
TRBV12-5	-	ASGLATGVGHQPQH
TRBV6-1	-	ASSAPGTGGFNEQF
TRBV7-9	-	ASSLGSGKQGKYEQY
TRBV10-3	-	AISPGTTYEQY
TRBV7-6	-	ASSLGGVTDTQY
TRBV30	-	AWSVHRGTDTQY
TRBV7-8	once	ASRRLAGGVLRDEQF
TRBV18	-	ASSPTPQGARQGYT
TRBV6-4	once	ASSDSRQDSYNEQF
TRBV29-1	-	SALGVQAF
TRBV5-1	few	ASSWGTENTEAF
TRBV27	-	ASSSRGPGGIYEQY
TRBV5-6	-	ASSLTGGNQPQH
TRBV2	few	ASRTSGNPGETQY
TRBV28	-	ASRIINRASEKLF
TRBV5-1	-	ASSLWPNTEAF
TRBV5-4	-	ASSLMGGRALSRDTQY
TRBV28	few	ASSLDSVSNQPQH
TRBV15	-	ATSRDGSYRSF
TRBV6-6	few	ASSTLRGFNQPQH
TRBV2	-	ASSVQDRGNGYT
TRBV18	-	ASSPWGLAGSYEQY
TRBV19	-	ASSPRGRAGKNTEAF
TRBV6-5	-	ASRRTVGGEQY
TRBV15	-	ATSSDLRGNEQF
TRBV19	once	ASSISVGQGVVDEQF
TRBV4-1	-	ASRTGTGRNNEQF